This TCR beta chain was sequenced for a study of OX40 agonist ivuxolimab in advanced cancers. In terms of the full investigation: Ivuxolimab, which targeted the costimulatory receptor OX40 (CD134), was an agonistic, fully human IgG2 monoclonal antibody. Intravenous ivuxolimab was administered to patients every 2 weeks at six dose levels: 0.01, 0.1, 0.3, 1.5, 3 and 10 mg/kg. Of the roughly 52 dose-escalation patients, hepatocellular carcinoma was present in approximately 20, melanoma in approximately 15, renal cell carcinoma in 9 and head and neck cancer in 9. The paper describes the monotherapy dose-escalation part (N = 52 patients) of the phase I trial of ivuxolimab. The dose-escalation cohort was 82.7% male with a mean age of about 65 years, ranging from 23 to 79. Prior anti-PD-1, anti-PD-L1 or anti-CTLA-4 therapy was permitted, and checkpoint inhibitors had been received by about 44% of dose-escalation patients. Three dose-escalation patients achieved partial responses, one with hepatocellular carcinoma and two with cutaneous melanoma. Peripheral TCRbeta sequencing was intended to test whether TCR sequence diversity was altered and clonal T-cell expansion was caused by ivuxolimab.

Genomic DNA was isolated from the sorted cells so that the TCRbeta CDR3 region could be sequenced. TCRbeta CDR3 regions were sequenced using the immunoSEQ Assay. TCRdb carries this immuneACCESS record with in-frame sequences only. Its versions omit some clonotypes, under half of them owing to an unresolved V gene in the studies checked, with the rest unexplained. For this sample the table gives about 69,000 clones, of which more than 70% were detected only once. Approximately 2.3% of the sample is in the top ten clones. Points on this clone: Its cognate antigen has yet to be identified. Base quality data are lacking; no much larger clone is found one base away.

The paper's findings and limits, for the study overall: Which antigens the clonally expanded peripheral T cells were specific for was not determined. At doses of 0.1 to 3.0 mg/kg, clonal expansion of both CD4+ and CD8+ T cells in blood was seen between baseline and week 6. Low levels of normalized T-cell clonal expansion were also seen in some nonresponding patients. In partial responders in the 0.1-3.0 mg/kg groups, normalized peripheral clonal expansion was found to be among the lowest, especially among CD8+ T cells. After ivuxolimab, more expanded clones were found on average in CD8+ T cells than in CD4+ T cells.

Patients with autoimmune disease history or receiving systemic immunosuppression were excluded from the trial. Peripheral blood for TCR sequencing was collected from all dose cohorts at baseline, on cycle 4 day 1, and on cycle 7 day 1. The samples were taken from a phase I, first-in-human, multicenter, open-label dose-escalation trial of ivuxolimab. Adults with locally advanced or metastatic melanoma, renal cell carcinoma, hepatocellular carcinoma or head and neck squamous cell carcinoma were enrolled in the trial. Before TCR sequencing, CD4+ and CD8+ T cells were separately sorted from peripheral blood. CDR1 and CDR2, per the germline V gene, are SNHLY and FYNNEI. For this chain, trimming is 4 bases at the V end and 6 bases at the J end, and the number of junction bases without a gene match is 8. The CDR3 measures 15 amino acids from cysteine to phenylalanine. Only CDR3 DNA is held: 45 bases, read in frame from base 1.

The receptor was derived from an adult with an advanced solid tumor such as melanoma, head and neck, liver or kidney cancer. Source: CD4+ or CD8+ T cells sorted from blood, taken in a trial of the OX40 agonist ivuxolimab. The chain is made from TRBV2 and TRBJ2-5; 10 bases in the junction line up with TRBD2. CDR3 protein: CASSAHTSGVKTQYF. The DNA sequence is TGTGCCAGCAGTGCTCACACTAGCGGGGTAAAGACCCAGTACTTC. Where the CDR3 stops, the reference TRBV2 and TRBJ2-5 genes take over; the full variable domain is EPEVTQTPSHQVTQMGQEVILRCVPISNHLYFYWYRQILGQKVEFLVSFYNNEISEKSEIFDDQFSVERPDGSNFTLKIRSTKLEDSAMYFCASSAHTSGVKTQYFGPGTRLLVL.